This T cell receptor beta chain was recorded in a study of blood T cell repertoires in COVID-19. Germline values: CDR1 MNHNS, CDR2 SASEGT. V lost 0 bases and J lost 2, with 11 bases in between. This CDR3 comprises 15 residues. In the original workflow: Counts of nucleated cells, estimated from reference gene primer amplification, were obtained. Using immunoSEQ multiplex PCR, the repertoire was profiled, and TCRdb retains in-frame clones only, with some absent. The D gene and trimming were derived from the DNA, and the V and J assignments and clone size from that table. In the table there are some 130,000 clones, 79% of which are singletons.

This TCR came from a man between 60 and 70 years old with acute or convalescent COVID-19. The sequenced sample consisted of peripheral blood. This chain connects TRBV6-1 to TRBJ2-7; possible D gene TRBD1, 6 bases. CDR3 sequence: CASSEALTGAYEQYF. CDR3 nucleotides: TGTGCCAGCAGTGAAGCGTTGACAGGCGCCTACGAGCAGTACTTC.